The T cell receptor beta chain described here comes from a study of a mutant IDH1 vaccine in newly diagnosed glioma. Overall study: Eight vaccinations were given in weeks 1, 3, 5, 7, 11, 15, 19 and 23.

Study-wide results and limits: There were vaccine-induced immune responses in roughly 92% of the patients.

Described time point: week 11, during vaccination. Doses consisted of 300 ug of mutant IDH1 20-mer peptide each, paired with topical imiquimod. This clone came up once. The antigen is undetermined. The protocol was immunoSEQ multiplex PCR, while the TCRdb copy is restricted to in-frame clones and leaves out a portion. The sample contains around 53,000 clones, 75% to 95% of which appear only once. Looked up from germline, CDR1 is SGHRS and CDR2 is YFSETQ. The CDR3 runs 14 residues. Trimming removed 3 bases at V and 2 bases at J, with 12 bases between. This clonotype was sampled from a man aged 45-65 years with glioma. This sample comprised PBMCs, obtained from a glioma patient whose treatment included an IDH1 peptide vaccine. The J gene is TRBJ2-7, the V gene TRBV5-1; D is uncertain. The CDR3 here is CASSSAGLTYEQYF. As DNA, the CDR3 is TGCGCCAGCAGCTCTGCAGGCCTAACCTACGAGCAGTACTTC.